A selection of T cell receptor beta chains follows, all from one sample in a study of cytomegalovirus exposure and HLA in healthy donors. The table came from immunoSEQ multiplex PCR; TCRdb's copy has only in-frame clones and leaves some out. This sample carries roughly 100,000 clones, roughly 79% of them seen once, and the ten largest clones take 3.5% to 4.5%. The specimen sequenced was PBMCs. The receptors shown here come from a man between 45 and 60 years old in good health and CMV-seropositive. CDR3s include the opening cysteine and the closing phenylalanine or tryptophan. The D gene is left open where the match is weak. Not all rows give a size; the values are once, few, many and, for expanded clones, a class.

abundance,d_gene,v_gene,j_gene,CDR3nt,CDR3aa
.,.,TRBV29-1,TRBJ2-7,TGCAGCGTTTCAGGGTATAGAAGCTCCTACGAGCAGTACTTC,CSVSGYRSSYEQYF
.,.,TRBV29-1,TRBJ2-1,TGCAGCGTTGGAGGGGGTTTTGACAATGAGCAGTTCTTC,CSVGGGFDNEQFF
.,.,TRBV19,TRBJ2-5,TGTGCCAGTAAACTCCAGGGGCAAGAGACCCAGTACTTC,CASKLQGQETQYF
.,.,TRBV4-1,TRBJ1-1,TGCGCCAGCAGCCAAGATGTCCAGGGGAACACTGAAGCTTTCTTT,CASSQDVQGNTEAFF
.,TRBD2,TRBV7-2,TRBJ2-7,TGTGCCAGCAGCTTGGAACTAGCGGGAATGACCCTTATCTACGAGCAGTACTTC,CASSLELAGMTLIYEQYF
few,TRBD2,TRBV11-3,TRBJ2-1,TGTGCCAGCAGCTTCTCTAGCGGGAGGGCCTTGTCCTACAATGAGCAGTTCTTC,CASSFSSGRALSYNEQFF
.,TRBD2,TRBV19,TRBJ2-7,TGTGCCAGTAGTACCGGACTAGCGGGAGAGGGAGGCGAGCAGTACTTC,CASSTGLAGEGGEQYF
.,TRBD2,TRBV2,TRBJ2-7,TGTGCCAGCATCGAGGCTGGGGGGGACTACGAGCAGTACTTC,CASIEAGGDYEQYF
.,.,TRBV5-6,TRBJ2-2,TGTGCCAGCAGCCCTGGGGTGGGAGTGACCGGGGAGCTGTTTTTT,CASSPGVGVTGELFF
.,TRBD1,TRBV7-2,TRBJ2-5,TGTGCCAGCAGCCCGACAGGGGCCAGGGCCCAGTACTTC,CASSPTGARAQYF
once,.,TRBV6-1,TRBJ2-2,TGTGCCAGCAGTGAAATAGGGGGATCGAACACCGGGGAGCTGTTTTTT,CASSEIGGSNTGELFF
.,.,TRBV28,TRBJ1-6,TGTGCCAGCAGGGGAGCCAGGGGTCCTAATTCACCCCTCCACTTT,CASRGARGPNSPLHF
.,TRBD1,TRBV5-6,TRBJ2-2,TGTGCCAGCAGCTTGGCAGGGGGCTCGAACACCGGGGAGCTGTTTTTT,CASSLAGGSNTGELFF
.,.,TRBV2,TRBJ2-2,TGTGCCAGCAGGAGTCCGGCGAACACCGGGGAGCTGTTTTTT,CASRSPANTGELFF
.,.,TRBV5-1,TRBJ1-4,TGCGCCAGCAGCTTGGTGGGCAGTTATAATGAAAAACTGTTTTTT,CASSLVGSYNEKLFF
.,.,TRBV7-6,TRBJ1-3,TGTGCCAGCAGCGAGACAGGCTCCGACTCTGGAAACACCATATATTTT,CASSETGSDSGNTIYF
once,TRBD2,TRBV28,TRBJ2-7,TGTGCCAGCCTAGCGGGAGCCGGCGAGCAGTACTTC,CASLAGAGEQYF
few,.,TRBV6-1,TRBJ2-3,TGTGCCAGCATGGGGCCAGGCGCAGATACGCAGTATTTT,CASMGPGADTQYF
few,.,TRBV11-2,TRBJ2-7,TGTGCCAGCAGCTTAGAGCCAGGCAACCCTTACGAGCAGTACTTC,CASSLEPGNPYEQYF
once,TRBD1,TRBV5-1,TRBJ2-1,TGCGCCAGCAGCTTGAGGGGGCCTTCCTACAATGAGCAGTTCTTC,CASSLRGPSYNEQFF
.,TRBD2,TRBV10-3,TRBJ2-4,TGTGCCATCAGTGAAAGGCTAGCGGGAGGGTCGGACATTCAGTACTTC,CAISERLAGGSDIQYF
.,TRBD2,TRBV5-1,TRBJ2-1,TGCGCCAGCAGCCCGGGACTAGCGGGAGGGCCTCGAAACAATGAGCAGTTCTTC,CASSPGLAGGPRNNEQFF
.,.,TRBV28,TRBJ1-1,TGTGCCAGCAGTCCGGGAGGGGGTCTTGAAGCTTTCTTT,CASSPGGGLEAFF
few,.,TRBV12-5,TRBJ2-2,TGTGCTAGTGGTTTCTGGCAGGGCCTTAGCACCGGGGAGCTGTTTTTT,CASGFWQGLSTGELFF
.,.,TRBV27,TRBJ1-5,TGTGCCAGCAGGGGCGGGGCCGATCAGCCCCAGCATTTT,CASRGGADQPQHF
.,.,TRBV13,TRBJ2-7,TGTGCCAGCAGCTTAGGAGGGGAACCCTACGAGCAGTACTTC,CASSLGGEPYEQYF
.,TRBD1,TRBV15,TRBJ2-1,TGTGCCACCAGCAGAGTTAGAGGCAGGGGGCCCCTTAGCTCCTACAATGAGCAGTTCTTC,CATSRVRGRGPLSSYNEQFF
.,.,TRBV12-2,TRBJ2-4,TGTGCAAGTTACGATCTAGCGGGAGCGGCCAAAAACATTCAGTACTTC,CASYDLAGAAKNIQYF
.,.,TRBV30,TRBJ2-6,TGTGCCTGCGGGGCTGGGGCCAACGTCCTGACTTTC,CACGAGANVLTF
.,TRBD2,TRBV6-6,TRBJ2-5,TGTGCCAGCGGACTAGTGGAGACCCAGTACTTC,CASGLVETQYF
.,.,TRBV27,TRBJ2-3,TGTGCCAGCAGTCCCCATAGCTGGGGCACAGATACGCAGTATTTT,CASSPHSWGTDTQYF
.,.,TRBV19,TRBJ1-1,TGTGCCAGTAGTACCGAGGGGAACACTGAAGCTTTCTTT,CASSTEGNTEAFF
.,TRBD1,TRBV30,TRBJ2-7,TGTGCCTGGAGGGACAGGGGGACTACCTACGAGCAGTACTTC,CAWRDRGTTYEQYF
.,TRBD2,TRBV27,TRBJ2-1,TGTGCCAGCAGTCGACTAGCGAACTACAATGAGCAGTTCTTC,CASSRLANYNEQFF
.,TRBD2,TRBV27,TRBJ2-1,TGTGCCAGCAGAAGGATGGGACTAGCAGGGGACAATGAGCAGTTCTTC,CASRRMGLAGDNEQFF